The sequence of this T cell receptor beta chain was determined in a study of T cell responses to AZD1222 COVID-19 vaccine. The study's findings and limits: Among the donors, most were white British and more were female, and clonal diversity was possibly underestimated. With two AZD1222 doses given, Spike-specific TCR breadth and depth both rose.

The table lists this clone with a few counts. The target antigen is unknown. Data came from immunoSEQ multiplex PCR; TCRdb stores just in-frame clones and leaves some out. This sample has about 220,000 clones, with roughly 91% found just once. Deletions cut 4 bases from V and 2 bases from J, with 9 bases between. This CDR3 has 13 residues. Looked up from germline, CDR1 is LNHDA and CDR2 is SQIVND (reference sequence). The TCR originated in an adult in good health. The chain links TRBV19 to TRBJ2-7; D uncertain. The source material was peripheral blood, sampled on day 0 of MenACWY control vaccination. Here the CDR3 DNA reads TGTGCCAGTAGTACACAGAAAACCTACGAGCAGTACTTC. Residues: CASSTQKTYEQYF.